These 20 T cell receptor beta chains came from one sample sequenced in a study of blood T cell repertoires in COVID-19. The repertoire was sequenced with immunoSEQ multiplex PCR; TCRdb's copy has only in-frame clones and lacks some. Of 46,000 or so clones in the sample, roughly 90% were seen once. The sequenced sample consisted of peripheral blood. These receptors came from a man aged 65 to 79 with active COVID-19.

The V gene is TRBV13, the J gene TRBJ2-1, with TRBD1 matching 10 bases. The junction had 6 bases not matched to a gene; V was cut back by 5 bases and J by 2 bases. Per germline, CDR1 PRHDT and CDR2 FYEKMQ (reference sequence). The CDR3 runs 16 residues. The CDR3 region is CASSPRQGAPYNEQFF. The CDR3 bases are TGTGCCAGCAGCCCGAGACAGGGGGCACCCTACAATGAGCAGTTCTTC.

The V call is TRBV4-3, the J call TRBJ1-5; D remains unclear. Germline-derived CDR1 and CDR2 are LGHNA and YSLEER. Between the trimmed V and J ends, which lost 1 base and 5 bases, there was a span of 6 bases. The CDR3 extends over 13 amino acids. The CDR3 DNA reads as TGCGCCAGCAGCCAAGGGCTGGATCAGCCCCAGCATTTT. Protein sequence: CASSQGLDQPQHF.

CDR3 DNA: TGTGCCAGCAGTTACCATGGCCCCCGGGCCAACGTCCTGACTTTC. Its protein is CASSYHGPRANVLTF. The V and J genes are TRBV6-5 and TRBJ2-6; unclear D gene. Per germline, CDR1 MNHEY and CDR2 SVGAGI. CDR3 length: 15 residues. The germline V and J ends were trimmed by 2 bases and 5 bases, with 10 bases remaining between them.

J is TRBJ2-3 and V is TRBV4-1, with 9 bases aligning to TRBD1. V gave up 1 base and J gave up 2 bases; unmatched junction bases: 10. Germline CDR1 reads MGHRA; CDR2 reads YSYEKL. The CDR3 sequence is 18 residues long. This CDR3 reads CASSQAQYGTGNTDTQYF. The CDR3 nucleotides are TGCGCCAGCAGCCAAGCCCAGTACGGGACAGGGAACACAGATACGCAGTATTTT.

The J gene is TRBJ2-3, the V gene TRBV7-2; TRBD2 matches at 8 bases. Per the germline V gene, CDR1 is SGHTA and CDR2 is FQGNSA. This CDR3 region has 13 residues. Trimming removed 4 bases from V and 10 bases from J; junction bases left unmatched: 7. The CDR3 sequence: CASSSTTSAAQYF. CDR3 DNA sequence: TGTGCCAGCAGCTCGACGACTAGCGCAGCGCAGTATTTT.

The rearrangement links TRBV4-2 to TRBJ1-1; the D gene is possibly TRBD1 (5 bases). Trimming cost V 0 bases and J 4 bases, with 9 bases left between them. The CDR3 length is 14 residues. Germline CDR1 is LGHNA and CDR2 is YNFKEQ. The CDR3 here is CASSQEARGTEAFF. The CDR3 coding sequence is TGTGCCAGCAGCCAAGAGGCAAGGGGCACTGAAGCTTTCTTT.

This clone showed up just once. The V call is TRBV10-3, the J call TRBJ2-7; tentatively, D is TRBD1 (5 bases). Germline V gene sequence: CDR1 ENHRY, CDR2 SYGVKD. The length of the CDR3 is 12 residues. V dropped 4 bases and J dropped 5 bases, with 9 bases sitting between them. The CDR3 region is CAISGGGDEQYF. The CDR3 nucleotides are TGTGCCATCAGTGGGGGCGGTGACGAGCAGTACTTC.

The V gene is TRBV5-1, the J gene TRBJ2-5; 9 positions agree with TRBD1. Germline V lookup: CDR1 SGHRS, CDR2 YFSETQ. V gave up 4 bases and J gave up 2 bases; unmatched junction bases: 3. CDR3 length equals 14 residues. CDR3 in DNA: TGCGCCAGCAGCGGGACAGGGCTGCAAGAGACCCAGTACTTC. It is translated as CASSGTGLQETQYF.

The chain uses TRBV24-1 and TRBJ2-2, with 10 bases aligning to TRBD1. Losses at the gene ends were 3 bases for V and 1 base for J; bases not matched to a gene: 7. Germline values: CDR1 KGHDR, CDR2 SFDVKD. The CDR3 is 18 residues long. CDR3 sequence (DNA): TGTGCCACCAGTGATCCCCCCGGGACAGGGGTGAACACCGGGGAGCTGTTTTTT. It is translated as CATSDPPGTGVNTGELFF.

The V call is TRBV7-2, the J call TRBJ2-3; TRBD1 agrees at 8 bases. Trimming at V came to 2 bases and at J to 5 bases, leaving 3 bases not matched to a gene. Germline-derived CDR1 and CDR2 are SGHTA and FQGNSA. CDR3 size: 14 residues. For the CDR3, the DNA is TGTGCCAGCAGCTTACACAGGGGGGTAGATACGCAGTATTTT. Its translation is CASSLHRGVDTQYF.

Only one count was recorded for this clone. The chain couples TRBV24-1 to TRBJ2-2; D unclear. The CDR3 loop spans 13 amino acids. CDR1 and CDR2 (germline): KGHDR, SFDVKD. The V end lost 3 bases, the J end lost 6 bases, and 7 bases lay between the germline ends. The CDR3 spells CATSDTSPGELFF. CDR3 nucleotides: TGTGCCACCAGTGATACTTCCCCCGGGGAGCTGTTTTTT.

The V gene is TRBV27, the J gene TRBJ2-1; a weak D match, TRBD2 (6 bases). V shed 6 bases and J shed 9 bases, with 18 bases lying between them. This CDR3 is built from 14 residues. Germline values: CDR1 MNHEY, CDR2 SMNVEV (reference sequence). Here the CDR3 DNA reads TGTGCCAGCAGGGAGCGGGCCGCTTGGGGTGAGCAGTTCTTC. This sequence encodes CASRERAAWGEQFF.

The rearrangement joins TRBV24-1 to TRBJ1-2; TRBD1 matches at 8 bases. Germline values: CDR1 KGHDR, CDR2 SFDVKD. Unmatched junction bases numbered 5, after V lost 5 bases and J lost 7 bases. The CDR3 is made up of 13 amino acids. CDR3 DNA sequence: TGTGCCACCAGTGCCGGGACAGGTAGTGGCTACACCTTC. Protein product: CATSAGTGSGYTF.

The chain is built from TRBV28 and TRBJ2-7, with a weak D call TRBD2 (7 bases). CDR1 and CDR2 (germline): MDHEN, SYDVKM. Trimming took off 1 base at V and 8 bases at J, with 21 bases between the two ends. The CDR3 runs to 16 residues. CDR3 region: CASSLLAGAPAGQQYF. As DNA, the CDR3 is TGTGCCAGCAGTTTATTGGCGGGGGCCCCGGCCGGGCAGCAGTACTTC. Drawing the rest from reference TRBV28 and TRBJ2-7, the complete variable domain is DVKVTQSSRYLVKRTGEKVFLECVQDMDHENMFWYRQDPGLGLRLIYFSYDVKMKEKGDIPEGYSVSREKKERFSLILESASTNQTSMYLCASSLLAGAPAGQQYFGPGTRLTVT.

The chain employs TRBV5-6 and TRBJ2-1; a weak D match, TRBD2 (6 bases). The V gene's germline CDR1 is SGHDT and CDR2 YYEEEE. The CDR3 runs to 15 residues. Trimming took 1 base from V and 3 from J, leaving 11 bases between them. The CDR3: CASSLSGDLYNEQFF. The CDR3 DNA reads as TGTGCCAGCAGCTTGTCGGGGGATCTCTACAATGAGCAGTTCTTC.

This chain uses TRBV18 with TRBJ2-3, with 8 bases aligning to TRBD1. Germline V lookup: CDR1 KGHSH, CDR2 LQKENI. This CDR3 spans 15 amino acids. V was clipped by 6 bases and J by 4 bases; unmatched bases: 9. The CDR3 DNA is TGTGCCAGCTCCACACCGGACAGGGTATCAGATACGCAGTATTTT. Translated: CASSTPDRVSDTQYF.

The chain carries TRBV9 and TRBJ1-3; D perhaps matches TRBD1 (6 bases). Germline-derived CDR1 and CDR2 are SGDLS and YYNGEE. The length of the CDR3 is 15 residues. The V and J ends lost 2 bases and 1 base respectively, with 10 bases between them. CDR3 DNA: TGTGCCAGCAGCGTTACAGGGAATTCTGGAAACACCATATATTTT. This encodes CASSVTGNSGNTIYF.

V gene TRBV9 combines with J gene TRBJ2-4; 9 nucleotides match TRBD1. Per the germline V gene, CDR1 is SGDLS and CDR2 is YYNGEE. The CDR3 runs 14 residues. V shed 3 bases, J shed 8 bases, and the junction held 6 bases outside the gene matches. In DNA form, the CDR3 reads TGTGCCAGCAGCGAACAGGGGGCGCCGGACATTCAGTACTTC. Translating gives CASSEQGAPDIQYF. Drawing the rest from reference TRBV9 and TRBJ2-4, the complete variable domain is DSGVTQTPKHLITATGQRVTLRCSPRSGDLSVYWYQQSLDQGLQFLIQYYNGEERAKGNILERFSAQQFPDLHSELNLSSLELGDSALYFCASSEQGAPDIQYFGAGTRLSVL.

The chain employs TRBV30 and TRBJ1-5; no clear D gene. CDR3 length: 14 residues. Trimming removed 1 base at V and 1 base at J, with 8 bases between. Germline V gene lookup returns CDR1 GTSNPN and CDR2 SVGIG (reference sequence). The CDR3 sequence is CAWSAQWSNQPQHF. The CDR3 DNA reads TGTGCCTGGAGTGCACAGTGGAGCAATCAGCCCCAGCATTTT.

This chain connects TRBV5-1 to TRBJ2-7; 10 bases align to TRBD2. This CDR3 comprises 17 residues. V was clipped by 3 bases and J by 4 bases; unmatched bases: 13. Per the germline V gene, CDR1 is SGHRS and CDR2 is YFSETQ. In DNA form, the CDR3 reads TGCGCCAGCAGCTCGGCCAGCCTAGCGGGAGTTTCGTACGAGCAGTACTTC. This gives the protein CASSSASLAGVSYEQYF.